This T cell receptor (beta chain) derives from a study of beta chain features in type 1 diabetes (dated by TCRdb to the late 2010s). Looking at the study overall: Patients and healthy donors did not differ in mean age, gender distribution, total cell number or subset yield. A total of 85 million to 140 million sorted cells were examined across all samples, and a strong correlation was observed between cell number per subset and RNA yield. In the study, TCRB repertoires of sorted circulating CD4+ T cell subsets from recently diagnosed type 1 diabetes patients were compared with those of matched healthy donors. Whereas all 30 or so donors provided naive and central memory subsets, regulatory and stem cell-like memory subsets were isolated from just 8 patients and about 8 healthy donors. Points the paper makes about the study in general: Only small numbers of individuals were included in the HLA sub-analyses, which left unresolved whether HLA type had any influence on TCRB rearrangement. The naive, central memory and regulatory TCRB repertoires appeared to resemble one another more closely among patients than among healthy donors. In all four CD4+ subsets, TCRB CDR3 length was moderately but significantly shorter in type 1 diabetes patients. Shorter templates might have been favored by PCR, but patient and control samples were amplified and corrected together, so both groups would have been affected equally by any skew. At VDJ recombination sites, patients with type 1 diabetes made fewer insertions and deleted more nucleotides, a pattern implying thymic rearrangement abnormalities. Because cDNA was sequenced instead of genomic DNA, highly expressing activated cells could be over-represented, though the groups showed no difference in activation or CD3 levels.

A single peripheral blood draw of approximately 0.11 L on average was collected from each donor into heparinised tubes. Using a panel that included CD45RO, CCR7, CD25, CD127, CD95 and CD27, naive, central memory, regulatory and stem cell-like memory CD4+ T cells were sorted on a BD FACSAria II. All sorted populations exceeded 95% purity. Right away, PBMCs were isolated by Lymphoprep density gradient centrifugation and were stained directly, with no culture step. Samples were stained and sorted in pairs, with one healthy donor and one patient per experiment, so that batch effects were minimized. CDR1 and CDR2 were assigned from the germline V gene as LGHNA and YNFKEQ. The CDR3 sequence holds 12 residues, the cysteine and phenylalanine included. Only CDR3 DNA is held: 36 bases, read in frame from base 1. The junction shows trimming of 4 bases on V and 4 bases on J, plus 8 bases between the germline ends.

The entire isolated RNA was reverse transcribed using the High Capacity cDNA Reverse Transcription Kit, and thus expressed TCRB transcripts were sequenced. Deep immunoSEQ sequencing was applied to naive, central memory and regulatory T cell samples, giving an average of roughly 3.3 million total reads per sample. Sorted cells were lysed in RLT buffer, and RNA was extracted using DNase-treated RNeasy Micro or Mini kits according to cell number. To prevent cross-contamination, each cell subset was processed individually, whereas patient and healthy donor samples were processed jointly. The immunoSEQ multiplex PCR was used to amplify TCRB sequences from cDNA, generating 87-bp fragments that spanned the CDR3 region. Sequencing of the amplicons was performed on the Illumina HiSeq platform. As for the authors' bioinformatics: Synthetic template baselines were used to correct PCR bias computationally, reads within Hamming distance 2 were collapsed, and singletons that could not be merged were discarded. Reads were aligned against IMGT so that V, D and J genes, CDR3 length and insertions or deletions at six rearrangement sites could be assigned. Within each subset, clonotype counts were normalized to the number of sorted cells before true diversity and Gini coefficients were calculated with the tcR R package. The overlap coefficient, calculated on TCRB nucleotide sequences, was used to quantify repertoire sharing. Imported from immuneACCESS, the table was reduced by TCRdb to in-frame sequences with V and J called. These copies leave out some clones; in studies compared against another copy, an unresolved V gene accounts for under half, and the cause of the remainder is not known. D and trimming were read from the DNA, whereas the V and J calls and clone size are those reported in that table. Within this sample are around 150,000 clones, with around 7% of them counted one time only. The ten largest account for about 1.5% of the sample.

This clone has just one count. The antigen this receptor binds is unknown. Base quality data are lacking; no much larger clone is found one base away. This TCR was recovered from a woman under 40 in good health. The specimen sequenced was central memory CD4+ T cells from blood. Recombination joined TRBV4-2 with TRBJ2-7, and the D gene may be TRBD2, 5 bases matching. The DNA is TGTGCCAGCAGCCGGACTGAATACGAGCAGTACTTC. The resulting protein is CASSRTEYEQYF.